Detailed here is one T cell receptor (beta chain). Its antigen is unidentified. The data belong to a study of T cell responses to AZD1222 COVID-19 vaccine. Study-wide points: A rise in Spike-specific TCR breadth and depth followed two AZD1222 doses. Reportedly, nearly half the spike-specific TCRs target unmutated variant regions. Recipients of AZD1222 seropositive at baseline numbered only 5 or 6. All repertoire sampling was performed exclusively after the peak T cell response.

CDR3 length: 15 residues. Germline V lookup: CDR1 SGHRS, CDR2 YFSETQ. V lost 2 bases to trimming and J lost 0 bases, with 12 bases between them. Only in-frame clones appear in the TCRdb table, and some are missing; sequencing was by immunoSEQ multiplex PCR. The sample records about 120,000 clones, approximately 90% being singletons. The gene calls are TRBV5-1 and TRBJ2-7; a possible D gene is TRBD2 (6 bases). The TCR sequence derives from an adult in good health. The sequencing used peripheral blood, collected on day 0 of AZD1222 vaccination. The CDR3 nucleotides are TGCGCCAGCAGCTTAAGGGGACTGAGCTCCTACGAGCAGTACTTC. This sequence encodes CASSLRGLSSYEQYF.